This TCR beta chain was captured in a study of CD8 T cells in Susac syndrome. V lost 0 bases to trimming and J lost 4 bases, with 18 bases between them. CDR3 length: 17 amino acids. Germline CDR1 reads PRHDT; CDR2 reads FYEKMQ (reference sequence). The RNA input was about 0.5 to 1 ug, and it was reverse transcribed with random hexamers. TCRdb reprocessed the immunoSEQ multiplex PCR reads via MiXCR and lists one record per CDR3 protein. The sample records around 79,000 distinct CDR3 sequences, approximately 94% being singletons. The material sequenced was CD8+ T cells from PBMCs. This sequence was found in a human donor with multiple sclerosis. The V call is TRBV13, the J call TRBJ1-1; D possibly corresponds to TRBD1 (5 bases). As DNA, the CDR3 is TGTGCCAGCAGCTTAGGCCGGGGCAGGGTGGCGATCACTGAAGCTTTCTTT. This gives the protein CASSLGRGRVAITEAFF.